A selection of T cell receptor beta chains follows, all from one sample in a study of technical replicates of blood from a few donors. This table comes from immunoSEQ multiplex PCR, and its TCRdb copy is limited to in-frame clones, with some not included. The data contain 55,000 to 75,000 clones, about 90% of them seen just once; the ten biggest clones take up around 4.9%. The specimen was PBMCs. These receptor sequences come from a human donor in good health. Some clones in this sample may be carry-over from other donors' samples. Each CDR3 is given with its conserved first and last residue. D genes are given only for firm matches. A clone size is listed for some rows: how often the clone was seen (once, few, many), or a class if it is expanded.

>.|TRBV19|TRBJ1-5|TRBD1
TGTGCCAGTAGTGGGACAGGGGGCCCTCAGCCCCAGCATTTT
CASSGTGGPQPQHF
>.|TRBV7-6|TRBJ2-7|TRBD2
TGTGCCAGCAGAGGGGACTACCCCTACGAGCAGTACTTC
CASRGDYPYEQYF
>.|TRBV5-1|TRBJ2-2|TRBD1
TGCGCCAGCAGCTTGCCACAGGGGGCGGTCCCCGGGGAGCTGTTTTTT
CASSLPQGAVPGELFF
>once|TRBV4-3|TRBJ2-3|.
TGCGCCAGCAGCCAAGGTCGGCAGACACTTACAGATACGCAGTATTTT
CASSQGRQTLTDTQYF
>.|TRBV5-8|TRBJ1-1|.
TGTGCCACACGCGGGGTTAAGACAGCTTTCTTT
CATRGVKTAFF
>.|TRBV4-3|TRBJ1-3|.
TGCGCCAGCAGCCAAGATCGGTCAGGTGGAAACACCATATATTTT
CASSQDRSGGNTIYF
>.|TRBV25-1|TRBJ2-5|.
TGTGCCAGCAGCCTTAGTGAATCGTTTTTATTTTGGACAAACTCGTACTTC
CASSLSESFLFWTNSYF
>.|TRBV5-6|TRBJ1-2|.
TGTGCCAGCAGCTTGGTCCCCCCGGGGGGGGTGGATGGCTACACCTTC
CASSLVPPGGVDGYTF
>.|TRBV7-9|TRBJ2-1|.
TGTGCCAGCAGCTTCGGGACTCCTATCTTC
CASSFGTPIF
>.|TRBV5-8|TRBJ1-5|TRBD1
TGTGCCAGCAGCCGGTCCCGGGACAGGGGATCAGGCAATCAGCCCCAGCATTTT
CASSRSRDRGSGNQPQHF
>.|TRBV5-4|TRBJ2-3|.
TGTGCCAGCAGCCCCCAAGGTGGGGGGACAGATACGCAGTATTTT
CASSPQGGGTDTQYF
>.|TRBV30|TRBJ2-1|.
TGTGCCTATAGCGGAAACGGGTTAGGGAATGAGCAGTTCTTC
CAYSGNGLGNEQFF
>once|TRBV14|TRBJ2-7|.
TGTGCCAGCAGCCAAGCCTTGGCAGGCGGGCGGGAGCAGTACTTC
CASSQALAGGREQYF
>.|TRBV25-1|TRBJ1-2|.
TGTGCCAGCAGTGAGTTGGCGGGGAACTATGGCTACACCTTC
CASSELAGNYGYTF
>.|TRBV2|TRBJ2-3|TRBD2
TGTGCCAGCACCCTCGCGGGAGGGGGGACAGATACGCAGTATTTT
CASTLAGGGTDTQYF
>.|TRBV2|TRBJ2-1|TRBD2
TGTGCCAGCATCCTAGCGGGGGGGCTGATGATGTACAATGAGCAGTTCTTC
CASILAGGLMMYNEQFF
>few|TRBV7-9|TRBJ2-7|TRBD1
TGTGCCAGCAGCTTGGCCGGACAGGTTGGGGCCTACGAGCAGTACTTC
CASSLAGQVGAYEQYF
>.|TRBV6-4|TRBJ1-5|TRBD1
TGTGCCAGCAGTGACTCAGGGTCGGGGACAGGGGCCTTTGGTCAGCCCCAGCATTTT
CASSDSGSGTGAFGQPQHF
>.|TRBV9|TRBJ2-2|.
TGTGCCAGCAGCGTAGATACGGGGAACACCGGGGAGCTGTTTTTT
CASSVDTGNTGELFF
>few|TRBV2|TRBJ1-2|.
TGTGCCAGCAATGGGGAAACAGGTCCTAACTATGGCTACACCTTC
CASNGETGPNYGYTF
>.|TRBV6-1|TRBJ2-5|.
TGTGCCAGCAGCCAGACAGGTTTCCAAGAGACCCAGTACTTC
CASSQTGFQETQYF
>.|TRBV27|TRBJ1-6|TRBD1
TGTGCCAGCAGTTTCGACGGGACAGGGAATTCACCCCTCCACTTT
CASSFDGTGNSPLHF
>.|TRBV29-1|TRBJ1-4|TRBD1
TGCAGCGCCGGGACAGCCGGTGAAAAACTGTTTTTT
CSAGTAGEKLFF
>.|TRBV5-1|TRBJ2-1|TRBD2
TGCGCCAGCAGCTTGGCCCTAGCGGGAGTAGAGCAGTTCTTC
CASSLALAGVEQFF
>.|TRBV2|TRBJ2-2|TRBD1
TGTGCCAGCAGAGATGGGACAGGGCCCACCGGGGAGCTGTTTTTT
CASRDGTGPTGELFF
>.|TRBV4-3|TRBJ2-3|TRBD2
TGCGCCAGCAGCCAAGCCGGCGGGGGTCCTAGCACAGATACGCAGTATTTT
CASSQAGGGPSTDTQYF
>.|TRBV4-3|TRBJ2-1|TRBD2
TGCGCCAGCAGCCTGCGACTAGCGGGCTACAATGAGCAGTTCTTC
CASSLRLAGYNEQFF
>.|TRBV11-2|TRBJ2-2|TRBD2
TGTGCCAGCAGCTTAGATACGGGAGGGCTGGCCGGGGAGCTGTTTTTT
CASSLDTGGLAGELFF
>.|TRBV5-6|TRBJ2-2|.
TGTGCCAGCAGCTCCAACAGGGAGAACACCGGGGAGCTGTTTTTT
CASSSNRENTGELFF
>.|TRBV7-9|TRBJ2-3|TRBD1
TGTGCCAGCAGCCGACCGGACAGGGGGCGGGGCACAGATACGCAGTATTTT
CASSRPDRGRGTDTQYF
>.|TRBV7-9|TRBJ2-5|.
TGTGCCAGCAGCGCAGGGAGGCTCAATATGGAGACCCAGTACTTC
CASSAGRLNMETQYF
>.|TRBV5-1|TRBJ1-2|.
TGCGCCAGCGCTTTCGCGGGTTACTATGGCTACACCTTC
CASAFAGYYGYTF